This TCR beta chain was obtained from a study of T cell repertoires in cytomegalovirus infection (dated by TCRdb to between 2018 and 2020). About the investigation overall: Because public TCR beta signatures pointed to carriage of CMV infection together with the matching HLA type, the HLA type of each donor mattered for the analysis. The paper's findings and limits, for the study overall: The ex vivo response was dominated by HLA-C-restricted CMV-specific TCR beta clonotypes, which also provided the single most frequent clonotype in two of eight donors. Cumulative frequency of public TCR beta family members discriminated carriers of CMV infection plus the relevant HLA type in this cohort and an independent approximately 370-donor cohort.

This clonotype has a single count. Its antigen remains undetermined. There are no base qualities to consult, and no much larger clone falls within one base. One read amounts to weak evidence. Its CDR3 holds 16 amino acids, cysteine through phenylalanine. Solely the CDR3 DNA is kept, with 48 bases framed from the first base. The germline V end is reduced by 8 bases and the J end by 5 bases; junction bases left unmatched: 12. TCRdb lists the instrument as Illumina HiSeq 1500. The public reads were run again by TCRdb, first through fastp at Q25 and then through MiXCR, and only productive beta chains were kept. Rows with one shared CDR3 protein collapse into an entry with the most common genes and DNA. In all, the sample holds 150,000 to 200,000 distinct CDR3 sequences, and approximately 15% of those were seen once. Jointly, the top ten make up over 25% of the sample.

The clonotype originates from a human donor in good health (CMV status not recorded). Some clones in this sample may be carry-over from other donors' samples. Rearrangement joined TRBV12-3 or TRBV12-4 to TRBJ2-2; 9 bases in between match TRBD2. The material sequenced was PBMCs. The CDR3 is CASRLAGVVKTGELFF. The nucleotide sequence reads TGTGCCAGCCGGTTAGCGGGAGTCGTAAAGACCGGGGAGCTGTTTTTT.